This T cell receptor beta chain was identified during a study of control samples from healthy donors and cancer patients. Clones were read by immunoSEQ multiplex PCR, and TCRdb kept only the in-frame ones, dropping some. The sample lists around 100,000 clones; over 85% were seen once. This CDR3 has 16 residues. CDR1 and CDR2 (germline): SGHKS, YYEKEE (reference sequence). Trimming cost V 1 base and J 6 bases; bases outside gene matches: 9. The chain joins TRBV5-5 to TRBJ2-3; 9 nucleotides agree with TRBD2. The sample consisted of blood. The TCR originated in a human donor in good health. The donor label of this sample is uncertain. The CDR3 region has the DNA TGTGCCAGCAGCTTGATGGCGGGGGGGCCTAGGGATACGCAGTATTTT. It yields the protein CASSLMAGGPRDTQYF.